The T cell receptor beta chain under discussion was sequenced for a study of T cells after yellow fever vaccination. CDR1 LNHDA and CDR2 SQIVND come from the germline V gene (reference sequence). Trimming pared 6 bases from V and 0 bases from J, leaving 16 bases between. The CDR3 loop spans 16 amino acids. TCRdb reprocessed the 5' RACE reads with MiXCR, giving one entry per CDR3 protein. The table records about 45,000 distinct CDR3 sequences, about 6.8% of them present only once. The V and J genes are TRBV19 and TRBJ2-3; D not certain. The sample in question was CD8+ T cells not binding an NS4B(214-222) dextramer, sorted from PBMCs, obtained 45 days after the yellow fever booster vaccination. The clonotype comes from a young man who received the YFV17D yellow fever vaccine. DNA of the CDR3: TGTGCCAGTAGCTCTCTGGCCCATTCTAGCACAGATACGCAGTATTTT. Protein sequence: CASSSLAHSSTDTQYF.